This TCR beta chain was found in a study of PD-1 blockade in classical Hodgkin lymphoma. Every patient had relapsed following autologous stem cell transplantation, and cohorts differed in brentuximab vedotin exposure. The CD4+ T cells used were purified from thawed PBMCs through magnetic negative selection. Profiled with immunoSEQ multiplex PCR; TCRdb holds only in-frame clones, not every one. The table shows roughly 7,000 clones, with approximately 80% occurring only once. Only one count was recorded for this clone. V was shortened by 4 bases and J by 0 bases, with 13 bases between the two germline ends. The CDR3 covers 16 residues. Germline V gene data show CDR1 as SNHLY and CDR2 as FYNNEI.

The receptor was isolated from a human donor with classical Hodgkin lymphoma. The sequencing here drew on CD4+ T cells from blood, taken at baseline. V gene TRBV2 combines with J gene TRBJ2-1; D unclear. The CDR3 reads CASSVYVGNSYNEQFF. The CDR3 DNA reads as TGTGCCAGCAGTGTTTATGTGGGGAACTCCTACAATGAGCAGTTCTTC.